The 2 T cell receptor beta chains reported below all come from one sample, sequenced in a study of CD8 T cells in ankylosing spondylitis (dated by TCRdb to about 2017). Libraries came from 5' RACE. TCRdb names Illumina HiSeq 2500 as the instrument used. TCRdb reworked the public reads: Q25 trimming with fastp, MiXCR clone assembly, productive beta chains retained. One record per CDR3 amino acid sequence lists the most common genes and DNA. The table for this sample lists 230,000 or so distinct CDR3 sequences; 20% to 30% of them were counted only once. The ten largest clones represent approximately 0.61% of the sample. The sample consisted of blood, either unsorted or a sorted T cell fraction (not recorded which). Receptor source: a male donor with ankylosing spondylitis or in good health (not recorded which).

The CDR3 sequence: CSASEQGETQYF. DNA of the CDR3: TGCAGTGCTAGTGAGCAGGGGGAGACCCAGTACTTC. The genes are TRBV20-1 and TRBJ2-5, with D possibly matching TRBD1 (6 bases). The CDR3 has 12 residues. The germline V and J ends were trimmed by 3 bases and 5 bases, with 10 bases remaining between them. Per the germline V gene, CDR1 is DFQATT and CDR2 is SNEGSKA (reference sequence).

This clonotype was detected ten times or more. The chain joins TRBV7-2 to TRBJ1-5; 7 bases agree with TRBD1. The CDR3 totals 15 residues. Germline V gene sequence: CDR1 SGHTA, CDR2 FQGNSA. With 3 bases clipped from V and 2 bases from J, the junction kept 4 bases outside the gene matches. The CDR3 spells CASSFRTGGNQPQHF. As DNA, the CDR3 is TGTGCCAGCAGCTTTCGTACAGGGGGCAATCAGCCCCAGCATTTT.